These T cell receptor beta chains were read from a single sample in a study of blood T cell repertoires in COVID-19. TCRdb keeps only in-frame clones here, not all; method: immunoSEQ multiplex PCR. The repertoire holds approximately 88,000 clones, with 90% to 95% as singletons. The specimen was peripheral blood. Receptor source: a woman aged 45-65 years in a cohort sampled during active COVID-19. The CDR3 runs from the conserved cysteine through the conserved F or W. Each record gives: CDR3 length, D gene, clone size, V gene, J gene, CDR3 protein, CDR3 DNA. The D gene is left open where the match is weak. Clone size is not always given. Where it is, it says once, few, many or a class for expanded clones.

length: 14; D: TRBD1; size: NA; V: TRBV18; J: TRBJ2-7; CDR3: CASSSGTGTYEQYF; DNA: TGTGCCAGCTCGTCCGGGACAGGGACTTACGAGCAGTACTTC
length: 15; D: TRBD2; size: NA; V: TRBV27; J: TRBJ2-7; CDR3: CASSPGLAGPYEQYF; DNA: TGTGCCAGCAGCCCGGGACTAGCGGGACCCTACGAGCAGTACTTC
length: 13; D: NA; size: NA; V: TRBV3-1/TRBV3-2; J: TRBJ2-5; CDR3: CASSQGDLETQYF; DNA: TGTGCCAGCAGCCAAGGTGACTTGGAGACCCAGTACTTC
length: 15; D: TRBD2; size: NA; V: TRBV7-8; J: TRBJ2-7; CDR3: CASSFPGLAGAEQYF; DNA: TGTGCCAGCAGTTTTCCGGGACTAGCGGGAGCCGAGCAGTACTTC
length: 14; D: NA; size: NA; V: TRBV7-2; J: TRBJ2-3; CDR3: CASSQRPSTDTQYF; DNA: TGTGCCAGCAGTCAGAGGCCTAGCACAGATACGCAGTATTTT
length: 15; D: TRBD2; size: NA; V: TRBV10-3; J: TRBJ2-3; CDR3: CAISAQRGGPDTQYF; DNA: TGTGCCATCAGTGCCCAGCGGGGGGGCCCAGATACGCAGTATTTT
length: 17; D: NA; size: few; V: TRBV28; J: TRBJ1-4; CDR3: CASSSPSEAGRGEKLFF; DNA: TGTGCCAGCAGTTCCCCGTCGGAGGCAGGGAGGGGTGAAAAACTGTTTTTT
length: 15; D: TRBD1; size: NA; V: TRBV15; J: TRBJ2-1; CDR3: CATSGHARDRGEQFF; DNA: TGTGCCACCAGCGGACATGCCCGGGACAGGGGTGAGCAGTTCTTC
length: 12; D: NA; size: once; V: TRBV12-3/TRBV12-4; J: TRBJ2-7; CDR3: CASNGGGHEQYF; DNA: TGTGCCAGCAACGGGGGAGGCCACGAGCAGTACTTC
length: 13; D: NA; size: NA; V: TRBV6-5; J: TRBJ1-5; CDR3: CASVEGGEQPQHF; DNA: TGTGCCAGCGTTGAGGGCGGGGAACAGCCCCAGCATTTT
length: 15; D: NA; size: once; V: TRBV19; J: TRBJ1-2; CDR3: CASSTGVGKPSGYTF; DNA: TGTGCCAGTAGTACGGGGGTAGGGAAACCATCTGGCTACACCTTC
length: 16; D: TRBD2; size: NA; V: TRBV11-2; J: TRBJ2-6; CDR3: CASSPSGGAGANVLTF; DNA: TGTGCCAGCAGCCCCTCGGGAGGGGCTGGGGCCAACGTCCTGACTTTC
length: 20; D: TRBD1; size: NA; V: TRBV4-1; J: TRBJ1-5; CDR3: CASSQDLSRQGKRSNQPQHF; DNA: TGCGCCAGCAGCCAAGATCTCTCTCGACAGGGGAAAAGGAGCAATCAGCCCCAGCATTTT
length: 14; D: NA; size: NA; V: TRBV6-1; J: TRBJ1-5; CDR3: CASSEGLSNQPQHF; DNA: TGTGCCAGCAGTGAAGGGCTTAGCAATCAGCCCCAGCATTTT
length: 15; D: NA; size: NA; V: TRBV3-1/TRBV3-2; J: TRBJ1-5; CDR3: CASSQGGQGIQPQHF; DNA: TGTGCCAGCAGCCAAGGGGGGCAGGGGATCCAGCCCCAGCATTTT
length: 15; D: TRBD1; size: NA; V: TRBV6-5; J: TRBJ1-2; CDR3: CASSQRDRAPYGYTF; DNA: TGTGCCAGCAGTCAGCGGGACAGGGCCCCTTATGGCTACACCTTC
length: 14; D: NA; size: NA; V: TRBV5-1; J: TRBJ1-1; CDR3: CASSREQGNTEAFF; DNA: TGCGCCAGCAGCCGCGAACAGGGGAACACTGAAGCTTTCTTT
length: 17; D: NA; size: NA; V: TRBV5-1; J: TRBJ2-3; CDR3: CASSDTPGRRTGDTQYF; DNA: TGCGCCAGCAGCGACACTCCGGGACGGCGCACAGGGGATACGCAGTATTTT
length: 14; D: TRBD2; size: NA; V: TRBV5-6; J: TRBJ2-7; CDR3: CASSSPGGRYEQYF; DNA: TGTGCCAGCAGCTCTCCGGGGGGGCGGTACGAGCAGTACTTC
length: 13; D: NA; size: NA; V: TRBV11-3; J: TRBJ2-1; CDR3: CASTWAGYNEQFF; DNA: TGTGCCAGCACGTGGGCAGGATACAATGAGCAGTTCTTC
length: 16; D: TRBD2; size: NA; V: TRBV6-4; J: TRBJ2-1; CDR3: CASSDSTSGGHNEQFF; DNA: TGTGCCAGCAGTGACTCGACTAGCGGGGGACACAATGAGCAGTTCTTC
length: 18; D: NA; size: NA; V: TRBV7-2; J: TRBJ2-5; CDR3: CASSSIAAHPRNQETQYF; DNA: TGTGCCAGCAGCTCTATAGCGGCGCACCCACGAAATCAAGAGACCCAGTACTTC
length: 14; D: TRBD2; size: NA; V: TRBV19; J: TRBJ2-5; CDR3: CASSPTPGGETQYF; DNA: TGTGCCAGTAGCCCGACCCCGGGGGGAGAGACCCAGTACTTC
length: 13; D: TRBD1; size: NA; V: TRBV7-9; J: TRBJ2-4; CDR3: CASSPGQGNIQYF; DNA: TGTGCCAGCAGCCCGGGACAGGGAAACATTCAGTACTTC
length: 14; D: NA; size: NA; V: TRBV5-1; J: TRBJ1-2; CDR3: CASSLTGGNYGYTF; DNA: TGCGCCAGCAGCTTGACAGGTGGTAACTATGGCTACACCTTC
length: 13; D: NA; size: NA; V: TRBV28; J: TRBJ2-2; CDR3: CASSSHNTGELFF; DNA: TGTGCCAGCAGTTCACACAACACCGGGGAGCTGTTTTTT
length: 19; D: TRBD2; size: NA; V: TRBV6-6; J: TRBJ2-2; CDR3: CASSQAPGTSGIAGGELFF; DNA: TGTGCCAGCAGTCAGGCCCCAGGGACTAGCGGGATCGCTGGCGGGGAGCTGTTTTTT
length: 20; D: NA; size: NA; V: TRBV15; J: TRBJ2-4; CDR3: CATSRVWGRPGALAKNIQYF; DNA: TGTGCCACCAGCAGAGTGTGGGGGCGACCAGGGGCTTTAGCCAAAAACATTCAGTACTTC
length: 16; D: TRBD2; size: NA; V: TRBV18; J: TRBJ2-7; CDR3: CASSQGLAGMAGEQYF; DNA: TGTGCCAGCTCACAGGGACTAGCGGGAATGGCGGGCGAGCAGTACTTC
length: 17; D: NA; size: NA; V: TRBV11-3; J: TRBJ2-2; CDR3: CASSRRRSSDNTGELFF; DNA: TGTGCCAGCAGCCGCAGGCGGTCTAGCGACAACACCGGGGAGCTGTTTTTT
length: 15; D: NA; size: NA; V: TRBV3-1/TRBV3-2; J: TRBJ2-3; CDR3: CASSRQPGGTDTQYF; DNA: TGTGCCAGCAGCCGACAGCCCGGGGGAACAGATACGCAGTATTTT
length: 16; D: TRBD2; size: once; V: TRBV5-4; J: TRBJ2-7; CDR3: CASSLPTSGGAYEQYF; DNA: TGTGCCAGCAGCCTTCCTACTAGCGGGGGGGCCTACGAGCAGTACTTC
length: 17; D: TRBD2; size: NA; V: TRBV7-9; J: TRBJ2-2; CDR3: CASSLSSGGKETGELFF; DNA: TGTGCCAGCAGCTTGTCTAGCGGGGGGAAAGAAACCGGGGAGCTGTTTTTT
length: 15; D: NA; size: NA; V: TRBV5-4; J: TRBJ2-3; CDR3: CASSPDYTSTDTQYF; DNA: TGTGCCAGCAGCCCCGACTACACTAGCACAGATACGCAGTATTTT
length: 14; D: TRBD1; size: NA; V: TRBV19; J: TRBJ2-7; CDR3: CASSDGQGLYEQYF; DNA: TGTGCCAGTAGCGACGGACAGGGGTTGTACGAGCAGTACTTC
length: 13; D: NA; size: NA; V: TRBV28; J: TRBJ1-6; CDR3: CASGGWSNSPLHF; DNA: TGTGCCAGCGGAGGGTGGTCGAATTCACCCCTCCACTTT
length: 14; D: TRBD1; size: NA; V: TRBV19; J: TRBJ1-4; CDR3: CASSIQGAGEKLFF; DNA: TGTGCCAGTAGTATTCAGGGGGCAGGTGAAAAACTGTTTTTT
length: 17; D: TRBD1; size: NA; V: TRBV7-6; J: TRBJ2-5; CDR3: CASSSGTGGMIRETQYF; DNA: TGTGCCAGCAGCTCTGGGACAGGGGGGATGATCCGAGAGACCCAGTACTTC
length: 14; D: NA; size: once; V: TRBV5-5; J: TRBJ1-1; CDR3: CASSLGRGNTEAFF; DNA: TGTGCCAGCAGCTTGGGACGAGGAAACACTGAAGCTTTCTTT
length: 15; D: NA; size: NA; V: TRBV11-2; J: TRBJ2-3; CDR3: CASSGGGAGTDTQYF; DNA: TGTGCCAGCAGCGGGGGAGGAGCGGGCACAGATACGCAGTATTTT
length: 15; D: NA; size: NA; V: TRBV7-9; J: TRBJ2-2; CDR3: CASSLKLAQGGELFF; DNA: TGTGCCAGCAGCTTGAAACTAGCTCAGGGCGGGGAGCTGTTTTTT
length: 11; D: NA; size: NA; V: TRBV28; J: TRBJ1-2; CDR3: CASTENYGYTF; DNA: TGTGCCAGCACAGAAAACTATGGCTACACCTTC
length: 14; D: TRBD1; size: once; V: TRBV7-2; J: TRBJ1-4; CDR3: CASSRDSSNEKLFF; DNA: TGTGCCAGCAGCAGGGACAGTAGTAATGAAAAACTGTTTTTT
length: 14; D: TRBD2; size: NA; V: TRBV27; J: TRBJ2-3; CDR3: CASRREGWVDTQYF; DNA: TGTGCCAGCAGGCGGGAGGGATGGGTAGATACGCAGTATTTT
length: 14; D: NA; size: NA; V: TRBV4-1; J: TRBJ2-1; CDR3: CASSQGNSRNEQFF; DNA: TGCGCCAGCAGCCAAGGGAACAGTCGGAATGAGCAGTTCTTC
length: 16; D: NA; size: NA; V: TRBV18; J: TRBJ2-1; CDR3: CASSPPGQGIYNEQFF; DNA: TGTGCCAGCTCACCCCCAGGGCAGGGGATATACAATGAGCAGTTCTTC
length: 14; D: TRBD2; size: NA; V: TRBV6-5; J: TRBJ2-1; CDR3: CATRTSGSRYEQFF; DNA: TGTGCCACCAGGACTAGCGGGAGTCGTTATGAGCAGTTCTTC
length: 17; D: NA; size: NA; V: TRBV27; J: TRBJ1-1; CDR3: CASSLRQGGDVNTEAFF; DNA: TGTGCCAGCAGTTTAAGGCAGGGTGGAGATGTGAACACTGAAGCTTTCTTT
length: 14; D: TRBD1; size: NA; V: TRBV11-3; J: TRBJ2-5; CDR3: CASSYKGAQETQYF; DNA: TGTGCCAGCAGCTATAAGGGGGCGCAAGAGACCCAGTACTTC
length: 15; D: NA; size: NA; V: TRBV7-2; J: TRBJ2-7; CDR3: CASSLGAGAIYEQYF; DNA: TGTGCCAGCAGCCTAGGGGCAGGGGCCATCTACGAGCAGTACTTC